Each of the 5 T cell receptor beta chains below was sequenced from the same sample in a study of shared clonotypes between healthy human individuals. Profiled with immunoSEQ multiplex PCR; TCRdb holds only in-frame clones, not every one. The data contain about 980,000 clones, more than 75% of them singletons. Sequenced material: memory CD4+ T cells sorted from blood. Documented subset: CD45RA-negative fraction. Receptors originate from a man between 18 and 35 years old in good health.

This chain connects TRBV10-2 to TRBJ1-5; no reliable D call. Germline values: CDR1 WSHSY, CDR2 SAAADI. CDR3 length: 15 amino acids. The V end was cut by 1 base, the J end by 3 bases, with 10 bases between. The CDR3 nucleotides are TGCGCCAGCAGTGAGTTCCGCGACACCAATCAGCCCCAGCATTTT. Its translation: CASSEFRDTNQPQHF.

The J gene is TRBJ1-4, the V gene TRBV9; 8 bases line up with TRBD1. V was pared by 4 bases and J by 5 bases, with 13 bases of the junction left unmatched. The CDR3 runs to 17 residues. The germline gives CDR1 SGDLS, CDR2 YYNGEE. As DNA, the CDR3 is TGTGCCAGCAGCCCCCGGACAGGGAGCTTATTAAATGAAAAACTGTTTTTT. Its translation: CASSPRTGSLLNEKLFF. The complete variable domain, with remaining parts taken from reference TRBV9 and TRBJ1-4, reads DSGVTQTPKHLITATGQRVTLRCSPRSGDLSVYWYQQSLDQGLQFLIQYYNGEERAKGNILERFSAQQFPDLHSELNLSSLELGDSALYFCASSPRTGSLLNEKLFFGSGTQLSVL.

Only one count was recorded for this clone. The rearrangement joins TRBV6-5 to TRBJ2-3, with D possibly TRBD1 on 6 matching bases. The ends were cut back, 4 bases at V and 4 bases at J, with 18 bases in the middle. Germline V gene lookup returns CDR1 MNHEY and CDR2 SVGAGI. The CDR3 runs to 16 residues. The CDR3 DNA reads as TGTGCCAGCAGTTTTTCCGGGACAAATACCGCAGATACGCAGTATTTT. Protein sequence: CASSFSGTNTADTQYF.

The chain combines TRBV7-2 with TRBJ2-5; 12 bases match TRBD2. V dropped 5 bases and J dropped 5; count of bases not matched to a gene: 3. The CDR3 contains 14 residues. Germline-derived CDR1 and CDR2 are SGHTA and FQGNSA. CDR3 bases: TGTGCCAGCAGCGCGACTAGCGGGAGTGAGACCCAGTACTTC. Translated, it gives CASSATSGSETQYF.

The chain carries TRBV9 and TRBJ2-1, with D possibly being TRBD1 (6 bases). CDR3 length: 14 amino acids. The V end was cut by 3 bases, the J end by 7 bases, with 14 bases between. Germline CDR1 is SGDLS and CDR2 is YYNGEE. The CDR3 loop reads CASSETLQGNEQFF. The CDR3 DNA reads TGTGCCAGCAGCGAAACCTTACAGGGAAATGAGCAGTTCTTC.